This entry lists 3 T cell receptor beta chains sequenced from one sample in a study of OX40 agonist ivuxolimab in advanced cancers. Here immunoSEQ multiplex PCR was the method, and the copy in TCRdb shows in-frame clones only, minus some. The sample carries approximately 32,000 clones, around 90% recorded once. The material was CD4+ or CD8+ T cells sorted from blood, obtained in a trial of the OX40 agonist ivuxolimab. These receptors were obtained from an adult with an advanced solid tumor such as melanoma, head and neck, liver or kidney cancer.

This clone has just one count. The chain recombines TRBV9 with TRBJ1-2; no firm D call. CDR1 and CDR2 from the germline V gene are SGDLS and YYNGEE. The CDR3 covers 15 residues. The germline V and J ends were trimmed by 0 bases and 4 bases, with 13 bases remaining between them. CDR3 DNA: TGTGCCAGCAGCGTAGAGATGAGTCAAATCTATGGCTACACCTTC. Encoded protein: CASSVEMSQIYGYTF.

The chain's CDR3 is CASSPSVSSYEQYF. CDR3 in DNA: TGTGCCAGCAGCCCCTCTGTAAGCTCCTACGAGCAGTACTTC. The gene calls are TRBV9 and TRBJ2-7; D is ambiguous. There are 14 residues in the CDR3. V was trimmed by 4 bases and J by 0 bases, leaving 11 bases between them. Germline loops: CDR1 SGDLS, CDR2 YYNGEE.

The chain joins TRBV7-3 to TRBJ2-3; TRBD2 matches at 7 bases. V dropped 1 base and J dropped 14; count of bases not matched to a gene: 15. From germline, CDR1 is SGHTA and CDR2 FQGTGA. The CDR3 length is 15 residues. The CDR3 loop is CASSLNAGEQFQRYF. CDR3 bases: TGTGCCAGCAGCTTAAATGCGGGGGAGCAGTTCCAGAGGTATTTT.